This TCR beta chain derives from a study of T cell clonotyping in hematopoietic cell transplantation. On the study more broadly: Pretransplant recipient samples were taken after cytoreduction. General observations from the study: Broader posttransplant TCR repertoire diversity was predicted by graft donor and pretransplant recipient Inverse Simpson Index values. No sorting was done, leaving CD4 and CD8 contributions mixed.

Concerning this clone: Its antigen is still unknown.

There are 17 residues in the CDR3. J was trimmed by 2 bases and V by 3 bases; bases with no gene match: 10. The germline V gene encodes CDR1 LGHNA and CDR2 YSLEER. TCRdb's table, derived via immunoSEQ multiplex PCR, lists solely in-frame clones and lacks some. The sample gives 45,000 or so clones, roughly 80% of which show up once; around 5.3% is in the top ten. The sample's time point: recipient sample about 28 days before transplant, after cytoreduction. Samples: about 28 days before transplant, then days 30, 100 and 180 after. Sequences were derived from peripheral blood mononuclear cells, sampled before stem cell transplant. This clonotype was obtained from a man in his 60s with myelodysplastic syndrome. Some clones in this sample may be carry-over from other donors' samples. This chain connects TRBV4-3 to TRBJ2-5; TRBD2 aligns across 9 bases. The CDR3 here is CASSQELPAGGQETQYF. CDR3 DNA: TGCGCCAGCAGCCAGGAGCTCCCTGCGGGGGGGCAAGAGACCCAGTACTTC.